Listed below are T cell receptor beta chains from one sample, sequenced in a study of blood T cell repertoires in COVID-19. Sequencing was performed with immunoSEQ multiplex PCR; in TCRdb, only in-frame clones are kept and a portion is missing. The top ten hold 0.45% to 0.6% of the sample, which has about 150,000 clones, 80% seen once. Sequenced: peripheral blood. These receptors originate from a man in his 60s with acute or convalescent COVID-19. CDR3s include the opening cysteine and the closing phenylalanine or tryptophan. Each record gives: clone size, CDR3 length, D gene, V gene, J gene, CDR3 DNA, CDR3 protein. A D gene is named only where the DNA matches it firmly. Size is omitted from some rows. Given values are once, few, many or a class for expanded clones.

NA	16	TRBD1	TRBV5-1	TRBJ2-1	TGCGCCAGCAGCTCTGGGGGCAGGGGGCGCCCGGATGAGCAGTTCTTC	CASSSGGRGRPDEQFF
NA	15	NA	TRBV3-1/TRBV3-2	TRBJ1-2	TGTGCCAGCAGCCCTTTCGGACAGAGAAGCTATGGCTACACCTTC	CASSPFGQRSYGYTF
NA	14	NA	TRBV5-4	TRBJ2-2	TGTGCCAGCAGCTCTGAACAGAGCACCGGGGAGCTGTTTTTT	CASSSEQSTGELFF
NA	17	TRBD2	TRBV27	TRBJ2-7	TGTGCCAGCAGTCTCATCCCCACACTAGCGGGACCCTACGAGCAGTACTTC	CASSLIPTLAGPYEQYF
NA	19	TRBD2	TRBV5-1	TRBJ2-7	TGCGCCAGCAGCTCTCCCTACCCCTTGACTAGCGGGAGTAGCTACGAGCAGTACTTC	CASSSPYPLTSGSSYEQYF
once	14	TRBD1	TRBV11-2	TRBJ2-5	TGTGCCAGCAGCCAGGGACAGGGTAGGGAGACCCAGTACTTC	CASSQGQGRETQYF
NA	14	NA	TRBV27	TRBJ2-7	TGTGCCAGCAGTTTAATAATTGGACATCTCGAGCAGTACTTC	CASSLIIGHLEQYF
NA	12	NA	TRBV19	TRBJ1-5	TGTGCCAGTAGTATTGTAAATCAGCCCCAGCATTTT	CASSIVNQPQHF
NA	15	NA	TRBV24-1	TRBJ2-2	TGTGCCACCAGCGGAGGGGGCATGAGCACCGGGGAGCTGTTTTTT	CATSGGGMSTGELFF
NA	15	NA	TRBV7-2	TRBJ1-6	TGTGCCAGCAGCTTAGGGTCGGAGTTAAATTCACCCCTCCACTTT	CASSLGSELNSPLHF
NA	15	TRBD2	TRBV5-1	TRBJ2-5	TGCGCCAGCAGCTTGAGCGGGGGGCAACAAGAGACCCAGTACTTC	CASSLSGGQQETQYF
NA	17	TRBD2	TRBV6-2/TRBV6-3	TRBJ2-3	TGTGCCAGCAGTAATGGACTAGCGGGAGTTAGGTCAGATACGCAGTATTTT	CASSNGLAGVRSDTQYF
NA	16	NA	TRBV4-2	TRBJ1-2	TGTGCCAGCAGCCAAGATCCCGACCCGGGAGGCTATGGCTACACCTTC	CASSQDPDPGGYGYTF
NA	16	TRBD1	TRBV5-1	TRBJ1-5	TGCGCCAGCAGCCCGGGACAGGGGGCCCTCAATCAGCCCCAGCATTTT	CASSPGQGALNQPQHF
NA	16	TRBD1	TRBV5-1	TRBJ2-7	TGCGCCAGCAGCCCCCAGGGCGGGACAGGGGGTACGGTGCAGTACTTC	CASSPQGGTGGTVQYF
NA	17	TRBD2	TRBV5-4	TRBJ2-3	TGTGCCAGCAGCCCAAGGCTAGCGGGGCAAAACACAGATACGCAGTATTTT	CASSPRLAGQNTDTQYF
NA	16	NA	TRBV5-6	TRBJ1-2	TGTGCCAGCAGCTTGTCAATCCAGGGGACGGACTATGGCTACACCTTC	CASSLSIQGTDYGYTF
NA	14	NA	TRBV7-9	TRBJ1-3	TGTGCCAGCAGCTTAGTATTAGCCGGAAACACCATATATTTT	CASSLVLAGNTIYF
NA	15	NA	TRBV9	TRBJ1-1	TGTGCCAGCAGCGTGGGGCAGGGAGTGATTCGGGGGGCTTTCTTT	CASSVGQGVIRGAFF
NA	15	NA	TRBV7-2	TRBJ1-5	TGTGCCAGCAGCCCCGGGGGGGTTAGCAATCAGCCCCAGCATTTT	CASSPGGVSNQPQHF
once	14	TRBD1	TRBV27	TRBJ1-4	TGTGCCAGCAGTAGTGGATCGGAGGGGGCGGTACTGTTTTTT	CASSSGSEGAVLFF
NA	15	NA	TRBV5-1	TRBJ2-2	TGCGCCAGCAGCCCCGACAGGTCCGACACCGGGGAGCTGTTTTTT	CASSPDRSDTGELFF
few	13	NA	TRBV16	TRBJ1-1	TGTGCCAGCAGCCAATTATCGAACACTGAAGCTTTCTTT	CASSQLSNTEAFF
NA	13	TRBD1	TRBV23-1	TRBJ1-1	TGCGCCATCAACGCCGGGACAGCCCCTGAAGCTTTCTTT	CAINAGTAPEAFF
NA	14	TRBD2	TRBV10-3	TRBJ2-7	TGTGCCATCGGGGACCCAGCGGGAGCCTACGAGCAGTACTTC	CAIGDPAGAYEQYF
NA	16	TRBD1	TRBV7-9	TRBJ1-2	TGTGCCAGCAGCTTAACCGACAGGGCGGGTGACTATGGCTACACCTTC	CASSLTDRAGDYGYTF
NA	14	TRBD1	TRBV7-3	TRBJ2-3	TGTGCCAGCAGACAGGGGCGGGGCACAGATACGCAGTATTTT	CASRQGRGTDTQYF
NA	17	NA	TRBV2	TRBJ2-6	TGTGCCAGCACCCGCCTAGCGTTTCTCTCTGGGGCCAACGTCCTGACTTTC	CASTRLAFLSGANVLTF
NA	14	NA	TRBV10-3	TRBJ2-7	TGTGCCATCAGTGAGTCGAGCAGGGACTACGAGCAGTACTTC	CAISESSRDYEQYF
once	15	TRBD2	TRBV29-1	TRBJ2-5	TGCAGCGCCACAGTCGGGGCGGGAGAATTCGAGACCCAGTACTTC	CSATVGAGEFETQYF
NA	14	NA	TRBV6-6	TRBJ1-1	TGTGCCAGCACCACAGCCTGGATGAACACTGAAGCTTTCTTT	CASTTAWMNTEAFF
NA	13	TRBD1	TRBV6-6	TRBJ1-2	TGTGCCAGCAGTTCACAGGGGAGCTATGGCTACACCTTC	CASSSQGSYGYTF
NA	17	NA	TRBV2	TRBJ2-2	TGTGCCAGCAGTGAATTGGTCAGGGGATCGGACACCGGGGAGCTGTTTTTT	CASSELVRGSDTGELFF
NA	14	NA	TRBV7-3	TRBJ2-2	TGTGCCAGCAGCTTATCCGGGAACACCGGGGAGCTGTTTTTT	CASSLSGNTGELFF
NA	14	NA	TRBV15	TRBJ2-3	TGTGCCACCAGCAGAGCTCAGGGGACAGATACGCAGTATTTT	CATSRAQGTDTQYF
many	15	NA	TRBV7-9	TRBJ1-2	TGTGCCAGCAGCTTAGGGCAGGGAGGTAACTATGGCTACACCTTC	CASSLGQGGNYGYTF
few	14	NA	TRBV4-2	TRBJ1-2	TGTGCCAGCAGCCCCACAGAGCAGGGATCTGGCTACACCTTC	CASSPTEQGSGYTF
NA	16	TRBD2	TRBV5-1	TRBJ2-3	TGCGCCAGCAGCTTGAGCTGGGCTAGCGGGAGAGATACGCAGTATTTT	CASSLSWASGRDTQYF
few	15	NA	TRBV2	TRBJ1-3	TGTGCCAGCAGTGAATATCCGGCAGGGGGAAACACCATATATTTT	CASSEYPAGGNTIYF
NA	15	TRBD2	TRBV5-1	TRBJ2-7	TGCGCCAGCAGCTTGGAATCTAGCGGTTCCTACGAGCAGTACTTC	CASSLESSGSYEQYF
NA	15	NA	TRBV7-2	TRBJ2-7	TGTGCCAGCAGCATCCGACAGGCTAACTCCTACGAGCAGTACTTC	CASSIRQANSYEQYF
NA	13	NA	TRBV19	TRBJ1-6	TGTGCCAGTACGGTAGACATCAATTCACCCCTCCACTTT	CASTVDINSPLHF
NA	15	NA	TRBV27	TRBJ2-1	TGTGCCAGCGGATCGGGAGTGGGGACTTACAATGAGCAGTTCTTC	CASGSGVGTYNEQFF
NA	12	NA	TRBV4-2	TRBJ2-1	TGTGCCAGCAGCCAAGGGGAGCTGCCGCAGTTCTTC	CASSQGELPQFF
once	17	TRBD2	TRBV7-2	TRBJ2-5	TGTGCCAGCAGCTTAGGGACTAGCGGATCAGGCCAAGAGACCCAGTACTTC	CASSLGTSGSGQETQYF
NA	19	NA	TRBV7-2	TRBJ2-7	TGTGCCAGCAGCTTAGACTTACATCAGGGTGCCAGACTTACCTACGAGCAGTACTTC	CASSLDLHQGARLTYEQYF
NA	13	NA	TRBV12-3/TRBV12-4	TRBJ1-2	TGTGCCAGCAGCCGCCGACAGTTCTATGGCTACACCTTC	CASSRRQFYGYTF
few	13	TRBD1	TRBV18	TRBJ1-2	TGTGCCAGCTCAACAGGGGGAGGCTATGGCTACACCTTC	CASSTGGGYGYTF
NA	16	TRBD2	TRBV25-1	TRBJ2-1	TGTGCCAGCAGTGAGACGGGGCGGGGGAGCGGCAATGAGCAGTTCTTC	CASSETGRGSGNEQFF
NA	15	TRBD1	TRBV7-2	TRBJ2-5	TGTGCCAGCAGCCCGGTACAGGGGGGTTCGGAGACCCAGTACTTC	CASSPVQGGSETQYF
NA	12	NA	TRBV19	TRBJ1-2	TGTGCCAGTAGTATTGCGAATTATGGCTACACCTTC	CASSIANYGYTF
once	13	NA	TRBV18	TRBJ2-5	TGTGCCAGCTCACCCCGGGAAGGTGAGACCCAGTACTTC	CASSPREGETQYF
NA	14	NA	TRBV19	TRBJ1-5	TGTGCCAGTAGTAATTGGGAGGGGAATCAGCCCCAGCATTTT	CASSNWEGNQPQHF